These T cell receptor beta chains were read from a single sample in a study of shared clonotypes between healthy human individuals. Assay used: immunoSEQ multiplex PCR; TCRdb lists only in-frame clones, some missing. The table records a few million clones, approximately 93% of them present only once. What was sequenced was naive CD4+ T cells from PBMCs. The receptors shown here come from a man between 18 and 29 years old in good health. Some clones in this sample may be carry-over from other donors' samples. The CDR3 runs from the conserved cysteine through the conserved F or W. The D gene is left open where the match is weak. Expanded clones are given a class, and other clones once, few, many or no size at all.

d_gene: TRBD1
v_gene: TRBV11-2
abundance: .
j_gene: TRBJ1-5
CDR3nt: TGTGCCAGCAGCTCCGGGACAGGAGTTGGGCCCCAGCATTTT
CDR3aa: CASSSGTGVGPQHF

d_gene: TRBD1
v_gene: TRBV29-1
abundance: .
j_gene: TRBJ1-2
CDR3nt: TGCAGCGTTCTACAGGGGGCGAGTGGCTACACCTTC
CDR3aa: CSVLQGASGYTF

d_gene: TRBD2
v_gene: TRBV5-4
abundance: once
j_gene: TRBJ2-1
CDR3nt: TGTGCCAGCAGCTTTGCGGGAGGGCCCGGGCATGAGCAGTTCTTC
CDR3aa: CASSFAGGPGHEQFF

d_gene: .
v_gene: TRBV11-2
abundance: .
j_gene: TRBJ2-3
CDR3nt: TGTGCCAGCAGCTTTATTACGGGTCGGCGGGCAGATACGCAGTATTTT
CDR3aa: CASSFITGRRADTQYF

d_gene: .
v_gene: TRBV7-9
abundance: .
j_gene: TRBJ1-3
CDR3nt: TGTGCCAGCAGCTTAGGAGCAGGGGCCTTCTCTGGAAACACCATATATTTT
CDR3aa: CASSLGAGAFSGNTIYF

d_gene: .
v_gene: TRBV27
abundance: .
j_gene: TRBJ2-6
CDR3nt: TGTGCCAGCAGTGCGAAACTCCGGGGTGCTGGGGCCAACGTCCTGACTTTC
CDR3aa: CASSAKLRGAGANVLTF

d_gene: .
v_gene: TRBV14
abundance: .
j_gene: TRBJ2-2
CDR3nt: TGTGCCAGCAGCCAATATCAGGCGAGTCTTAGCGGGGAGCTGTTTTTT
CDR3aa: CASSQYQASLSGELFF

d_gene: .
v_gene: TRBV6-5
abundance: .
j_gene: TRBJ1-2
CDR3nt: TGTGCCAGCAGGAGGGCCCGGTACTATGGCTACACCTTC
CDR3aa: CASRRARYYGYTF

d_gene: TRBD1
v_gene: TRBV11-3
abundance: .
j_gene: TRBJ2-1
CDR3nt: TGTGCCAGCAGCCCGGGGGGGACAGGGGCCAATGAGCAGTTCTTC
CDR3aa: CASSPGGTGANEQFF

d_gene: .
v_gene: TRBV27
abundance: .
j_gene: TRBJ2-5
CDR3nt: TGTGCCAGCAGTTTAAACAGGGTACGTGGAGAGACCCAGTACTTC
CDR3aa: CASSLNRVRGETQYF

d_gene: .
v_gene: TRBV7-8
abundance: .
j_gene: TRBJ2-7
CDR3nt: TGTGCCAGCAGCTTATTAGGGAGCTCCTACGAGCAGTACTTC
CDR3aa: CASSLLGSSYEQYF

d_gene: .
v_gene: TRBV5-1
abundance: .
j_gene: TRBJ2-1
CDR3nt: TGCGCCAGCAGCTTGAAGTCTCAAACTAACTCTTACAATGAGCAGTTCTTC
CDR3aa: CASSLKSQTNSYNEQFF

d_gene: TRBD2
v_gene: TRBV5-1
abundance: .
j_gene: TRBJ2-2
CDR3nt: TGCGCCAGCAGCTCCCCTACTTGGGCGGGAGAGAACACCGGGGAGCTGTTTTTT
CDR3aa: CASSSPTWAGENTGELFF

d_gene: .
v_gene: TRBV4-2
abundance: .
j_gene: TRBJ2-4
CDR3nt: TGTGCCAGCAGACCGGGGATCGGGGGAGCCAAAAACATTCAGTACTTC
CDR3aa: CASRPGIGGAKNIQYF

d_gene: .
v_gene: TRBV7-9
abundance: .
j_gene: TRBJ2-3
CDR3nt: TGTGCCAGCAGGACAGCTAGCACAGATACGCAGTATTTT
CDR3aa: CASRTASTDTQYF

d_gene: .
v_gene: TRBV30
abundance: .
j_gene: TRBJ2-7
CDR3nt: TGTGCCTCGACAAATTGGGCCGGCACCTACGAGCAGTACTTC
CDR3aa: CASTNWAGTYEQYF

d_gene: .
v_gene: TRBV5-1
abundance: .
j_gene: TRBJ1-4
CDR3nt: TGCGCCAGCAGGGAGGACCCTGAGGAAAAACTGTTTTTT
CDR3aa: CASREDPEEKLFF

d_gene: TRBD2
v_gene: TRBV27
abundance: once
j_gene: TRBJ2-1
CDR3nt: TGTGCCAGCAGTCCAGGACTAGCGGGAGTCCCCTACAATGAGCAGTTCTTC
CDR3aa: CASSPGLAGVPYNEQFF

d_gene: .
v_gene: TRBV5-1
abundance: .
j_gene: TRBJ2-1
CDR3nt: TGCGCCAGCAGCTTGGCGTTCAGGAATGAGCAGTTCTTC
CDR3aa: CASSLAFRNEQFF

d_gene: TRBD2
v_gene: TRBV5-4
abundance: .
j_gene: TRBJ2-1
CDR3nt: TGTGCCAGCAGCCTGACTAGCGGGAGCTACAATGAGCAGTTCTTC
CDR3aa: CASSLTSGSYNEQFF

d_gene: TRBD1
v_gene: TRBV2
abundance: .
j_gene: TRBJ2-5
CDR3nt: TGTGCCAGCAGGCGACAGGGGGCAGGAGAGACCCAGTACTTC
CDR3aa: CASRRQGAGETQYF

d_gene: .
v_gene: TRBV30
abundance: few
j_gene: TRBJ1-5
CDR3nt: TGTGCCTGGAGCATGCAAAATAGCAATCAGCCCCAGCATTTT
CDR3aa: CAWSMQNSNQPQHF

d_gene: TRBD1
v_gene: TRBV28
abundance: .
j_gene: TRBJ1-3
CDR3nt: TGTGCCAGCACACAGGGGAGCTCTGGAAACACCATATATTTT
CDR3aa: CASTQGSSGNTIYF

d_gene: TRBD1
v_gene: TRBV30
abundance: .
j_gene: TRBJ1-4
CDR3nt: TGTGCCCACGGAAGGAGGACAGGGAATGAAAAACTGTTTTTT
CDR3aa: CAHGRRTGNEKLFF

d_gene: .
v_gene: TRBV5-4
abundance: .
j_gene: TRBJ1-3
CDR3nt: TGTGCCAGCAGCTTGAGCCTAACCGACCACTCTGGAAACACCATATATTTT
CDR3aa: CASSLSLTDHSGNTIYF

d_gene: .
v_gene: TRBV6-6
abundance: .
j_gene: TRBJ1-6
CDR3nt: TGTGCCAGCAGCCAGCCCACCGGGTCACCCCTCCACTTT
CDR3aa: CASSQPTGSPLHF

d_gene: TRBD1
v_gene: TRBV10-1
abundance: .
j_gene: TRBJ1-2
CDR3nt: TGCGCCAGCAGTGAGATGGGGGACAGGGGGCATGGCTACACCTTC
CDR3aa: CASSEMGDRGHGYTF